This TCR beta chain was found in a study of blood T cell repertoires in COVID-19. For the study at large: The United States, Italy and Spain were the sources of the acute and convalescent COVID-19 samples. T cells, B-cell-depleted T cells, or PBMCs supplied cDNA or gDNA.

Repertoires were generated with immunoSEQ multiplex PCR, while TCRdb's copy carries only in-frame clones and drops some. The sample lists about 65,000 clones, 90% occurring once. The CDR3 is made up of 11 amino acids. Germline lookup yields CDR1 SGHRS and CDR2 YFSETQ. V was shortened by 0 bases and J by 5 bases, with 2 bases between the two germline ends. The sequencing input was peripheral blood. This sequence originates from a man in his 60s with acute or convalescent COVID-19. The V gene is TRBV5-1, the J gene TRBJ2-5; D call uncertain. CDR3 in DNA: TGCGCCAGCAGCTTGGCGGAGACCCAGTACTTC. Protein product: CASSLAETQYF.